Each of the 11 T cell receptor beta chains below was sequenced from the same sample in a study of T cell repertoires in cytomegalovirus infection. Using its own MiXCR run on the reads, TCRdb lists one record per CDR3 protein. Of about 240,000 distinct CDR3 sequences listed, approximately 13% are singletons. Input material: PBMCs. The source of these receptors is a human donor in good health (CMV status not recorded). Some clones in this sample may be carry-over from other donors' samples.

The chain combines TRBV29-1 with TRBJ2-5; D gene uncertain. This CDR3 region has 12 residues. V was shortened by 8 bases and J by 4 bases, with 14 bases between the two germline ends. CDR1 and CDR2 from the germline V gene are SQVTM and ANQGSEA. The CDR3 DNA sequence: TGCAGCACGGGCCCCCGGCTAGAGACCCAGTACTTC. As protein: CSTGPRLETQYF.

CDR3 residues: CSASTDSWTQETQYF. DNA for the CDR3: TGCAGTGCTAGTACGGACAGTTGGACCCAAGAGACCCAGTACTTC. The chain joins TRBV20-1 to TRBJ2-5; a weak D match, TRBD1 (6 bases). Germline CDR1 and CDR2: DFQATT and SNEGSKA (reference sequence). CDR3 length equals 15 residues. With 3 bases removed from V and 1 base from J, the gap between germline ends came to 15 bases.

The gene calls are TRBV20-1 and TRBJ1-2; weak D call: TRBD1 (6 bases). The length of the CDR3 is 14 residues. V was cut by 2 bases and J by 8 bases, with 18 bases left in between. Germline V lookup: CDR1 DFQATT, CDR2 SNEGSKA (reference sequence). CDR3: CSARRQAWGRGYTF. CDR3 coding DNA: TGCAGTGCTAGAAGACAGGCGTGGGGAAGGGGCTACACCTTC.

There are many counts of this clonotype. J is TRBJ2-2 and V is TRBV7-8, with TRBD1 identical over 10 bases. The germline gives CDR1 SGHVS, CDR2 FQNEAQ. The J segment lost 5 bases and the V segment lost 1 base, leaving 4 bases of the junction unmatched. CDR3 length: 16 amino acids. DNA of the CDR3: TGTGCCAGCAGCTTAGGGACAGGGGGAGTTACCGGGGAGCTGTTTTTT. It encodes CASSLGTGGVTGELFF.

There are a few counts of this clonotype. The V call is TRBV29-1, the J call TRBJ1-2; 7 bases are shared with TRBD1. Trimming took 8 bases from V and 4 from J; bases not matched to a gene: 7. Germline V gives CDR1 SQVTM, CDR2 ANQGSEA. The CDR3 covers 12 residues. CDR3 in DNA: TGCAGCCTTGGGGGGACAGTCTATGGCTACACCTTC. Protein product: CSLGGTVYGYTF. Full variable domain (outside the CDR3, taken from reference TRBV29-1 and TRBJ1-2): SAVISQKPSRDICQRGTSLTIQCQVDSQVTMMFWYRQQPGQSLTLIATANQGSEATYESGFVIDKFPISRPNLTFSTLTVSNMSPEDSSIYLCSLGGTVYGYTFGSGTRLTVV.

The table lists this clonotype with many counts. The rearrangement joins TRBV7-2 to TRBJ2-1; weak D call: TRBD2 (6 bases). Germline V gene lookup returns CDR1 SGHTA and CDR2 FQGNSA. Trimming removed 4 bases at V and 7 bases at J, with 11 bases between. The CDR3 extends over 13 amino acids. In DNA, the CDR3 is TGTGCCAGCAGCTATGTCGGGGGTAATGAGCAGTTCTTC. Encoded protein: CASSYVGGNEQFF.

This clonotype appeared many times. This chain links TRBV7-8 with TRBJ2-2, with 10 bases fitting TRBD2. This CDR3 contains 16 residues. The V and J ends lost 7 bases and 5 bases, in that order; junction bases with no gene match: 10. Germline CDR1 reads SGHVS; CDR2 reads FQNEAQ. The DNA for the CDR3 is TGTGCCAGCACCACGGCCGGGACTAGCGATACCGGGGAGCTGTTTTTT. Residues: CASTTAGTSDTGELFF.

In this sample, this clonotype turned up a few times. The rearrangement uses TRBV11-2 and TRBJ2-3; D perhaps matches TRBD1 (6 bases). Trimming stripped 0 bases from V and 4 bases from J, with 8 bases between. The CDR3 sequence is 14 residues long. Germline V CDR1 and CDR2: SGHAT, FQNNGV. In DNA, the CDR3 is TGTGCCAGCAGCTTAGACACAGGGTCAGATACGCAGTATTTT. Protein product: CASSLDTGSDTQYF.

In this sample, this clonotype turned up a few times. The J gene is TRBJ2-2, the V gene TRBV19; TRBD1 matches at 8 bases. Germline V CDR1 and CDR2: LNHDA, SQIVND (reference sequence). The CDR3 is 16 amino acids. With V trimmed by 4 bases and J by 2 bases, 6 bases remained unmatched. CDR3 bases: TGTGCCAGTAGTACCCGGACAGGGCGCAACACCGGGGAGCTGTTTTTT. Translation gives CASSTRTGRNTGELFF.

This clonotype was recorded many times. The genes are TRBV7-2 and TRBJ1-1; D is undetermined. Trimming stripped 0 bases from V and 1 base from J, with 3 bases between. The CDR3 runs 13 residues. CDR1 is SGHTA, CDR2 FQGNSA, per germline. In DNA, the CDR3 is TGTGCCAGCAGCTTAGCAGAGAACACTGAAGCTTTCTTT. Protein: CASSLAENTEAFF.

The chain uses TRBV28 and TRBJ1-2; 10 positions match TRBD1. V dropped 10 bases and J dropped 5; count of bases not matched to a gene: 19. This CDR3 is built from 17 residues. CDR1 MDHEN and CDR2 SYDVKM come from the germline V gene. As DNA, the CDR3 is TGTGCCACCAGAATAAACTCTATCGGGACAGGGGATTATGGCTACACCTTC. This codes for CATRINSIGTGDYGYTF.